This T cell receptor beta chain came from a study of cytomegalovirus exposure and HLA in healthy donors. 13 Jbeta primers and 60 Vbeta primers were used for the PCR. Measured with immunoSEQ multiplex PCR; TCRdb has only the in-frame clones, and not every one. The sample carries approximately 100,000 clones, 75% to 90% recorded once. Germline CDR1 is SGHVS and CDR2 is FQNEAQ. This CDR3 has 14 residues. The V end lost 6 bases, the J end lost 0 bases, and 11 bases lay between the germline ends. The chain uses TRBV7-8 and TRBJ1-1; possible D gene TRBD1, 6 bases. This TCR derives from a man aged 35 to 55 in good health and CMV-seropositive. The sequencing input was PBMCs. The CDR3 protein is CASRPGVVNTEAFF. CDR3 sequence (DNA): TGTGCCAGCAGACCAGGGGTCGTGAACACTGAAGCTTTCTTT.